The 10 T cell receptor beta chains below all came from one sample that was sequenced in a study of blood T cell repertoires in COVID-19. Assay: immunoSEQ multiplex PCR; the TCRdb copy retains only in-frame clones and omits some. The sample holds about 110,000 clones, 86% seen once. Input material: peripheral blood. The receptors shown here come from a man in his forties with acute or convalescent COVID-19.

The chain uses TRBV18 and TRBJ2-7, with D possibly TRBD2 on 5 matching bases. CDR1 and CDR2 (germline): KGHSH, LQKENI. The CDR3 runs to 14 residues. Trimming removed 1 base at V and 4 bases at J, with 11 bases between. The CDR3 coding sequence is TGTGCCAGCTCACCACACGCGGACTCATACGAGCAGTACTTC. Amino acid sequence: CASSPHADSYEQYF.

V usage is TRBV27 and J usage is TRBJ2-7; weak D call: TRBD1 (6 bases). Between the trimmed V and J ends, which lost 6 bases and 4 bases, there was a span of 10 bases. Germline lookup yields CDR1 MNHEY and CDR2 SMNVEV (reference sequence). The CDR3 loop spans 12 amino acids. CDR3 loop: CASSFTGYEQYF. Written as DNA, the CDR3 is TGTGCCAGCAGCTTCACAGGGTACGAGCAGTACTTC.

The chain recombines TRBV18 with TRBJ1-4, with 9 nucleotides matching TRBD1. Trimming took 7 bases from V and 8 from J; bases not matched to a gene: 8. The CDR3 extends over 14 amino acids. Germline CDR1 is KGHSH and CDR2 is LQKENI. DNA for the CDR3: TGTGCCAGCTTTCCGGGACAGGGAAACGAAAAACTGTTTTTT. Translated: CASFPGQGNEKLFF.

This clone came up once. The chain has TRBV19 and TRBJ2-5; 7 bases agree with TRBD1. Germline CDR1 LNHDA, CDR2 SQIVND (reference sequence). J lost 0 bases, V lost 2 bases, and 3 bases had no gene match. CDR3 length: 15 residues. The CDR3 region is CASSIWGTDQETQYF. As DNA, the CDR3 is TGTGCCAGTAGTATATGGGGGACAGACCAAGAGACCCAGTACTTC.

The V gene is TRBV13, the J gene TRBJ1-1; the match to TRBD1 covers 11 bases. The CDR3 spans 16 residues. CDR1 is PRHDT and CDR2 is FYEKMQ in the germline V gene (reference sequence). Losses at the gene ends were 1 base for V and 7 bases for J; bases not matched to a gene: 8. CDR3 nucleotide sequence: TGTGCCAGCAGCTTAGAGGGACAGGGGGAAGAAGGTGAAGCTTTCTTT. Residues: CASSLEGQGEEGEAFF.

The chain links TRBV19 to TRBJ2-2; D is possibly TRBD1 (6 bases). V lost 6 bases and J lost 5, with 13 bases in between. From germline, CDR1 is LNHDA and CDR2 SQIVND (reference sequence). This CDR3 comprises 14 residues. CDR3 nucleotides: TGTGCCAGTAGCCCAGGGGATTGGACCGGGGAGCTGTTTTTT. It codes for CASSPGDWTGELFF.

The V gene is TRBV11-2, the J gene TRBJ1-6; 9 nucleotides line up with TRBD1. Trimming cost V 4 bases and J 10 bases; bases outside gene matches: 8. In germline, CDR1 is SGHAT, CDR2 FQNNGV. This CDR3 spans 15 amino acids. The CDR3 coding sequence is TGTGCCAGCAGCTACCTGGACAGGGGAGGGTCACCCCTCCACTTT. This gives the protein CASSYLDRGGSPLHF.

The chain combines TRBV6-2 or TRBV6-3 with TRBJ2-7, with TRBD2 identical over 11 bases. The CDR3 loop spans 14 amino acids. CDR1 is MNHEY and CDR2 is SVGEGT in the germline V gene. V dropped 4 bases and J dropped 4; count of bases not matched to a gene: 3. CDR3 protein: CASSSTSGSYEQYF. The CDR3 DNA reads TGTGCCAGCAGTTCAACTAGCGGGAGTTACGAGCAGTACTTC.

The chain joins TRBV7-2 to TRBJ2-7; TRBD1 might be the D (5 bases). The V gene's germline CDR1 is SGHTA and CDR2 FQGNSA. V was cut by 5 bases and J by 9 bases, with 20 bases left in between. CDR3 length: 14 amino acids. CDR3 in amino acids: CASSPWGTYVGQYF. The CDR3 DNA is TGTGCCAGCAGCCCTTGGGGCACCTACGTTGGGCAGTACTTC.

The rearrangement joins TRBV6-1 to TRBJ1-2; 7 bases match TRBD1. CDR1 is MNHNS, CDR2 SASEGT, per germline. Unmatched junction bases numbered 7, after V lost 2 bases and J lost 4 bases. The CDR3 contains 15 residues. Here the CDR3 DNA reads TGTGCCAGCAGTGAAAGACAGGGTGGTCCCTATGGCTACACCTTC. Its protein product is CASSERQGGPYGYTF.